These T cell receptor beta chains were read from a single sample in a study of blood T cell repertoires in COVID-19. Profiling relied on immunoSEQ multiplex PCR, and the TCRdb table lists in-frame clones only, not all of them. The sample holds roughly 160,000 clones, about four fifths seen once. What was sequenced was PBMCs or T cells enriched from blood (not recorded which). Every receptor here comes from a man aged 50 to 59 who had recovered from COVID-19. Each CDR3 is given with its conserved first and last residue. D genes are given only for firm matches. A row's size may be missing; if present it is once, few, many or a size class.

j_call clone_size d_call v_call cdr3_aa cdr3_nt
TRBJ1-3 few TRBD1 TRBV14 CASSPGTGFAGTIYF TGTGCCAGCAGCCCCGGGACAGGATTCGCCGGCACCATATATTTT
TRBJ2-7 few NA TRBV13 CASSLAQGTEYEQYF TGTGCCAGCAGCTTAGCCCAGGGAACTGAGTACGAGCAGTACTTC
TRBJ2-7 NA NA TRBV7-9 CASSFSRRGAHYEQYF TGTGCCAGCAGCTTTTCCCGACGGGGGGCCCACTACGAGCAGTACTTC
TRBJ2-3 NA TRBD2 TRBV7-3 CASSLGLAGGRADTQYF TGTGCCAGCAGCTTAGGCCTAGCGGGGGGGCGCGCAGATACGCAGTATTTT
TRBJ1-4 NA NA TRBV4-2 CASSPQGEVVLFF TGTGCCAGCAGCCCCCAGGGTGAGGTTGTACTGTTTTTT
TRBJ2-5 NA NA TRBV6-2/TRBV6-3 CASSYSRVAGRGETQYF TGTGCCAGCAGTTACTCCCGGGTAGCCGGGAGAGGAGAGACCCAGTACTTC
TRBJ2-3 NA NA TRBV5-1 CASSLGGRTDTQYF TGCGCCAGCAGCTTGGGGGGGAGGACAGATACGCAGTATTTT
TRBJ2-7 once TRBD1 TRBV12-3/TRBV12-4 CASSPGGTYEQYF TGTGCCAGCAGCCCAGGGGGCACCTACGAGCAGTACTTC
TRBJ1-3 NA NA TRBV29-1 CSVGREGTIYF TGCAGCGTTGGCAGGGAGGGGACCATATATTTT
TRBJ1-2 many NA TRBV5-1 CASRDTLNYGYTF TGCGCCAGCCGGGACACCCTTAACTATGGCTACACCTTC
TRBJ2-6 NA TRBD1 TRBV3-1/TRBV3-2 CATESGGLISGANVLTF TGTGCCACCGAATCAGGGGGCCTAATCTCTGGGGCCAACGTCCTGACTTTC
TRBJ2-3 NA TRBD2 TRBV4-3 CASSPHLSGGVGTQYF TGCGCCAGCAGCCCCCACCTTAGCGGGGGGGTTGGTACGCAGTATTTT
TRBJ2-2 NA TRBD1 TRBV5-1 CASSFSGQGVTGELFF TGCGCCAGCAGCTTCTCCGGACAGGGCGTCACCGGGGAGCTGTTTTTT
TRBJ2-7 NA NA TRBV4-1 CASSQEQSSYEQYF TGCGCCAGCAGCCAAGAACAAAGCTCCTACGAGCAGTACTTC
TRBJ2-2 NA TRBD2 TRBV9 CASSIRTSGGLGRSGELFF TGTGCCAGCAGCATCCGGACTAGCGGGGGGCTGGGGAGGTCCGGGGAGCTGTTTTTT
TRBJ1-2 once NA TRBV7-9 CASSTLDYGYTF TGTGCCAGCAGCACGTTAGACTATGGCTACACCTTC
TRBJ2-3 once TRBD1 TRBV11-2 CASSSQGQGWTDTQYF TGTGCCAGCAGCTCCCAAGGACAGGGGTGGACAGATACGCAGTATTTT
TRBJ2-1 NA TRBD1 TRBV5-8 CASSRGQSSYNEQFF TGTGCCAGCAGCAGGGGACAGAGCTCCTACAATGAGCAGTTCTTC
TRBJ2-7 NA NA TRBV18 CASSPMTREQYF TGTGCCAGCTCACCAATGACTCGCGAGCAGTACTTC
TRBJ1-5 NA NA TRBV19 CASSTTLYSNQPQHF TGTGCCAGTAGTACGACACTTTATAGCAATCAGCCCCAGCATTTT
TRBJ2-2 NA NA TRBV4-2 CASSQGAAYTGELFF TGTGCCAGCAGCCAGGGGGCTGCGTACACCGGGGAGCTGTTTTTT
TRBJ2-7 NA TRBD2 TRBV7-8 CASSLFEWVPAGFFFRQYF TGTGCCAGCAGCTTATTTGAATGGGTTCCAGCGGGGTTCTTTTTTAGACAGTACTTC
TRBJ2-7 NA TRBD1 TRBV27 CASSQDRNREQYF TGTGCCAGCAGTCAGGACAGGAACCGCGAGCAGTACTTC
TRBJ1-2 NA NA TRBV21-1 CASSKGGTVGYTF TGTGCCAGCAGCAAAGGCGGGACAGTTGGCTACACCTTC
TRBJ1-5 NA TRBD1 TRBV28 CASSPIGQGSNQPQHF TGTGCCAGCAGCCCAATCGGACAGGGTAGCAATCAGCCCCAGCATTTT
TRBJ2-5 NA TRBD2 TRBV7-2 CASSLAELTSGGKETQYF TGTGCCAGCAGCTTAGCGGAGTTGACTAGCGGGGGTAAAGAGACCCAGTACTTC
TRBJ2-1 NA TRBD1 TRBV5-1 CASSNPGQGANEQFF TGCGCCAGCAGTAATCCGGGACAGGGGGCAAATGAGCAGTTCTTC
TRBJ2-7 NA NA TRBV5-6 CASSLVGAEQYF TGTGCCAGCAGCTTGGTAGGGGCCGAGCAGTACTTC
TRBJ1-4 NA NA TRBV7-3 CASSLTGATNEKLFF TGTGCCAGCAGCTTAACCGGTGCAACTAATGAAAAACTGTTTTTT
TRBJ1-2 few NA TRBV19 CASSIMAEIYGYTF TGTGCCAGTAGTATCATGGCCGAAATTTATGGCTACACCTTC
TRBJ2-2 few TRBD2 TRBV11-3 CASSQGLAGPGELFF TGTGCCAGCAGCCAAGGACTAGCGGGGCCCGGGGAGCTGTTTTTT
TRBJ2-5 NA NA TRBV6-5 CATQGGAGETQYF TGTGCCACACAGGGGGGGGCTGGGGAGACCCAGTACTTC
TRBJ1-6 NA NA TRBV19 CASSMQGNSPLHF TGTGCCAGTAGTATGCAGGGGAATTCACCCCTCCACTTT
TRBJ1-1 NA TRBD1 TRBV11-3 CASSSRTGVGFTEAFF TGTGCCAGCAGCTCACGGACAGGGGTCGGTTTTACTGAAGCTTTCTTT
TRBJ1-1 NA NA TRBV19 CASSSFPGTTEAFF TGTGCCAGTAGTTCATTCCCCGGGACAACCGAAGCTTTCTTT
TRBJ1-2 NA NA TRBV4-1 CASSQEEISYGYTF TGCGCCAGCAGCCAAGAAGAGATCTCCTATGGCTACACCTTC
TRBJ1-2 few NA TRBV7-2 CASSQRTAVNYGYTF TGTGCCAGCAGCCAGCGGACAGCGGTTAACTATGGCTACACCTTC
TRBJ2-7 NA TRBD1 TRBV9 CASSAGTGPYEQYF TGTGCCAGCAGCGCCGGGACAGGCCCCTACGAGCAGTACTTC
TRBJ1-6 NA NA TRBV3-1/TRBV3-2 CASSPMIPTLNSPLHF TGTGCCAGCAGTCCTATGATCCCCACCCTAAATTCACCCCTCCACTTT
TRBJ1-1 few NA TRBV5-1 CASSDQYGSTTEAFF TGCGCCAGCAGCGATCAGTACGGGTCGACCACTGAAGCTTTCTTT
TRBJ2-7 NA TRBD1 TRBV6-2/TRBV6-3 CASTPRTGVSYEQYF TGTGCCAGCACCCCACGGACAGGAGTTTCCTACGAGCAGTACTTC
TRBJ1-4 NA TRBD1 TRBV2 CASQKDRDEKLFF TGTGCCAGCCAAAAGGACAGGGACGAAAAACTGTTTTTT
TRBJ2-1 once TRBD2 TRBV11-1 CASSPLAGDYNEQFF TGTGCCAGCAGCCCCCTAGCGGGGGATTACAATGAGCAGTTCTTC
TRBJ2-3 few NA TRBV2 CASSEALPGGPSTQYF TGTGCCAGCAGTGAAGCGCTTCCGGGGGGCCCCTCAACGCAGTATTTT
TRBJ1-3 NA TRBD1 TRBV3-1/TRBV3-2 CASRTGTGRNTIYF TGTGCCAGCAGAACCGGGACAGGGAGAAACACCATATATTTT
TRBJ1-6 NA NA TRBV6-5 CASSYYRSSYNSPLHF TGTGCCAGCAGTTACTACAGGAGCTCCTATAATTCACCCCTCCACTTT
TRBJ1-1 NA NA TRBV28 CASSPMKRDTEAFF TGTGCCAGCAGTCCGATGAAGAGAGACACTGAAGCTTTCTTT
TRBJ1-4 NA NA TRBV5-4 CASSLNVGEKLFF TGTGCCAGCAGCTTGAACGTCGGTGAAAAACTGTTTTTT
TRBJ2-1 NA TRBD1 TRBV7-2 CASSEGQGIRNEQFF TGTGCCAGCAGCGAAGGACAGGGGATAAGAAATGAGCAGTTCTTC
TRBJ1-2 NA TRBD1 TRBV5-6 CASSLVGQGVRGYTF TGTGCCAGCAGCTTAGTGGGACAGGGGGTTCGTGGCTACACCTTC
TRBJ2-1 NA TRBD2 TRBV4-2 CASSQDVSGGARVEQFF TGTGCCAGCAGCCAAGATGTCAGCGGGGGGGCCCGGGTGGAGCAGTTCTTC
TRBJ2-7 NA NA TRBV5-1 CASSSGTRGSYEQYF TGCGCCAGCAGCTCCGGGACAAGGGGGTCCTACGAGCAGTACTTC
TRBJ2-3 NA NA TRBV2 CASKGPPDTQYF TGTGCCAGCAAGGGGCCCCCAGATACGCAGTATTTT
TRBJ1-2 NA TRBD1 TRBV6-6 CASISDRDRLNYGYTF TGTGCCAGCATCTCAGATAGGGACAGGTTGAACTATGGCTACACCTTC
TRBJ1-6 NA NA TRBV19 CASSKGVGNSPLHF TGTGCCAGTAGTAAAGGGGTTGGTAATTCACCCCTCCACTTT